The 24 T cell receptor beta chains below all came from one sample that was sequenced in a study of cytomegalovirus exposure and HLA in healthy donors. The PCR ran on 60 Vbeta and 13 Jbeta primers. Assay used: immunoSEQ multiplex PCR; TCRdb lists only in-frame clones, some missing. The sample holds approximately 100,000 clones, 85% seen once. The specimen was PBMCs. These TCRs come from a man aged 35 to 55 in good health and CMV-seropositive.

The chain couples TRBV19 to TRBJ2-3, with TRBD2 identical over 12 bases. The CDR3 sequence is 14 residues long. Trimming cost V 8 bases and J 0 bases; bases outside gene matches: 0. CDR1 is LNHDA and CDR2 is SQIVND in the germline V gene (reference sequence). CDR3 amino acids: CASGTSGSTDTQYF. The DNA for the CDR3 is TGTGCCAGTGGGACTAGCGGGAGCACAGATACGCAGTATTTT.

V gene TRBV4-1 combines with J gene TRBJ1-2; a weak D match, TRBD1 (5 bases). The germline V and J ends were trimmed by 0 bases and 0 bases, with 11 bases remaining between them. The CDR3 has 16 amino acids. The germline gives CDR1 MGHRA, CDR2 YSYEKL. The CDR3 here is CASSQDRGSANYGYTF. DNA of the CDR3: TGCGCCAGCAGCCAAGATCGGGGGTCAGCTAACTATGGCTACACCTTC.

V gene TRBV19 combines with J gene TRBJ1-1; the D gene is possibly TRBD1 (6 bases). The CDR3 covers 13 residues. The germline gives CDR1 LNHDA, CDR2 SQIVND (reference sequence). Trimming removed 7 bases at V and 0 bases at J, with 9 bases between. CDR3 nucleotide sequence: TGTGCCAGTACCGGACAGTTGAACACTGAAGCTTTCTTT. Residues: CASTGQLNTEAFF.

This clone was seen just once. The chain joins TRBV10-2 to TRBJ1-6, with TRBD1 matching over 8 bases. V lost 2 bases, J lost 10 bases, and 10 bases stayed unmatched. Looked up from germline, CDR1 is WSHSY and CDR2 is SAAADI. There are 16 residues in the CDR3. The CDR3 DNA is TGCGCCAGCAGTGAGCCCCCCGGACAGGGAAAATCACCCCTCCACTTT. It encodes CASSEPPGQGKSPLHF.

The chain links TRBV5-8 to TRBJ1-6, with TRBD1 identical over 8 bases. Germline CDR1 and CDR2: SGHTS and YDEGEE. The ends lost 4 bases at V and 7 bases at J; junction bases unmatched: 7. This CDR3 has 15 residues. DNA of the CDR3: TGTGCCAGCAGCATCACAGGGGGACTAAATTCACCCCTCCACTTT. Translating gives CASSITGGLNSPLHF.

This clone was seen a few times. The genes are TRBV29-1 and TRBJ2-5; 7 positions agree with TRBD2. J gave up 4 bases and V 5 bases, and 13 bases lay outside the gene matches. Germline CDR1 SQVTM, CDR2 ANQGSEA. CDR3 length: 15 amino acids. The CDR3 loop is CSVIPWEAGLETQYF. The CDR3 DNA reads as TGCAGCGTTATCCCGTGGGAAGCGGGGTTAGAGACCCAGTACTTC.

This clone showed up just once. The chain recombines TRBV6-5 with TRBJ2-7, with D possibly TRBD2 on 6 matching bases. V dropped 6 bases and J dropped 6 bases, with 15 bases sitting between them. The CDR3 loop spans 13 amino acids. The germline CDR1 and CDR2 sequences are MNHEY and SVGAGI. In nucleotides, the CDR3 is TGTGCCAGCAGCCAATTACCAGCGGGCGAGCAGTACTTC. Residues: CASSQLPAGEQYF.

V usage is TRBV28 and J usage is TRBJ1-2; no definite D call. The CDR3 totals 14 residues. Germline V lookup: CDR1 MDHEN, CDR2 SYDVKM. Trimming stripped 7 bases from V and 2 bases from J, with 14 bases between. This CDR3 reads CASMEGGQNYGYTF. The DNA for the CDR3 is TGTGCCAGCATGGAGGGAGGGCAAAACTATGGCTACACCTTC.

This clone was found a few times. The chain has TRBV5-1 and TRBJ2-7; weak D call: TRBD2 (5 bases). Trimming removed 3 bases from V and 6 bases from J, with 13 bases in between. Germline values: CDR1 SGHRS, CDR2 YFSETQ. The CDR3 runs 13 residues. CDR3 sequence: CASSYGGEGEQYF. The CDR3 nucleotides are TGCGCCAGCAGCTACGGAGGAGAAGGCGAGCAGTACTTC.

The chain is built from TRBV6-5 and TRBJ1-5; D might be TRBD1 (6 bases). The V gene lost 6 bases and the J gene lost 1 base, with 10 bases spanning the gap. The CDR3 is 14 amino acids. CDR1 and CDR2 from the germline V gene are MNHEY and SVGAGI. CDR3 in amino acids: CASRLTGSNQPQHF. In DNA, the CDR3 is TGTGCCAGCAGGCTAACAGGGAGCAATCAGCCCCAGCATTTT.

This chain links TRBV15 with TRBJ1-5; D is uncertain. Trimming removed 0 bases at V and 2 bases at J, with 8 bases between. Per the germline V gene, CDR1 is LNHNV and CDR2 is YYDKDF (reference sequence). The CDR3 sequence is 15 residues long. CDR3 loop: CATSRDGRRNQPQHF. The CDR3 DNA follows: TGTGCCACCAGCAGAGATGGCAGGCGCAATCAGCCCCAGCATTTT.

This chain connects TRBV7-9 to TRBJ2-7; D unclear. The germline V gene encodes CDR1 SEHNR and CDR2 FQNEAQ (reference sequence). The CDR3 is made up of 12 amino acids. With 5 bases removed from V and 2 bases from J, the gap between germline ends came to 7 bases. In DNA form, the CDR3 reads TGTGCCAGCAGCGCTACTCCCTACGAGCAGTACTTC. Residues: CASSATPYEQYF.

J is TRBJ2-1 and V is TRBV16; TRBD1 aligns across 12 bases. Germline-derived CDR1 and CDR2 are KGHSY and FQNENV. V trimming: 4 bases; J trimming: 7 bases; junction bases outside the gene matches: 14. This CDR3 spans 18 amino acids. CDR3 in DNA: TGTGCCAGCAGCCGAGGGACAGGGGGCGGGACTAGCTGGAATGAGCAGTTCTTC. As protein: CASSRGTGGGTSWNEQFF. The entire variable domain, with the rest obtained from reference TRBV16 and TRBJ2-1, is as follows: GEEVAQTPKHLVRGEGQKAKLYCAPIKGHSYVFWYQQVLKNEFKFLISFQNENVFDETGMPKERFSAKCLPNSPCSLEIQATKLEDSAVYFCASSRGTGGGTSWNEQFFGPGTRLTVL.

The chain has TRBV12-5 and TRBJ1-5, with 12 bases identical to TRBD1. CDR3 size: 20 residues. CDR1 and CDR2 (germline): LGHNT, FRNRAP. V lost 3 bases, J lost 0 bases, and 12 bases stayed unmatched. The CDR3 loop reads CASGFTSGTGGSPSNQPQHF. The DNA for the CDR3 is TGTGCTAGTGGTTTCACATCCGGGACAGGGGGCTCCCCTAGCAATCAGCCCCAGCATTTT. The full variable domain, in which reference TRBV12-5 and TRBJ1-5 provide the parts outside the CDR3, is DARVTQTPRHKVTEMGQEVTMRCQPILGHNTVFWYRQTMMQGLELLAYFRNRAPLDDSGMPKDRFSAEMPDATLATLKIQPSEPRDSAVYFCASGFTSGTGGSPSNQPQHFGDGTRLSIL.

The CDR3 protein is CASSLGDRGHEQYF. The CDR3 DNA is TGTGCCAGCAGCTTGGGAGACAGGGGCCACGAGCAGTACTTC. This chain links TRBV7-9 with TRBJ2-7; TRBD1 aligns across 8 bases. The V gene end was trimmed by 3 bases and the J gene end by 5 bases; junction bases not matched to a gene: 6. This CDR3 has 14 amino acids. The V gene's germline CDR1 is SEHNR and CDR2 FQNEAQ (reference sequence).

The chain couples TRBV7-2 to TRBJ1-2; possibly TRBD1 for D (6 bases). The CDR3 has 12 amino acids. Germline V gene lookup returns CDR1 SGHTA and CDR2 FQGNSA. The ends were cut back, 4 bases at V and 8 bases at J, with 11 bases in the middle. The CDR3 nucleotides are TGTGCCAGCAGCTCGACAGGTGGGGGCTACACCTTC. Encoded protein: CASSSTGGGYTF.

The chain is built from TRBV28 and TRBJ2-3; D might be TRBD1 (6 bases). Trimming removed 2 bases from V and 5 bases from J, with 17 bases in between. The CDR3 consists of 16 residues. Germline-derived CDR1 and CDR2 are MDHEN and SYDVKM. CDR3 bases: TGTGCCAGCAGTTTAATCCGGCGGGCACAGGGAGATACGCAGTATTTT. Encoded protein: CASSLIRRAQGDTQYF. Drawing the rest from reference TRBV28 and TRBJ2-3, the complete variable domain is DVKVTQSSRYLVKRTGEKVFLECVQDMDHENMFWYRQDPGLGLRLIYFSYDVKMKEKGDIPEGYSVSREKKERFSLILESASTNQTSMYLCASSLIRRAQGDTQYFGPGTRLTVL.

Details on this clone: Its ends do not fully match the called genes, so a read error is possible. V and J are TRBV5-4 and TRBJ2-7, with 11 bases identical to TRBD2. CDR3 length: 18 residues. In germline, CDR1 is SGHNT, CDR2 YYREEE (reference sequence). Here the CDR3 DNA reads TGTGCCAGCAGCTTGGGACTAGCGGGACCCTCCGACTCCTACGAGCAGTGCTTC. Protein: CASSLGLAGPSDSYEQCF.

CDR3 sequence (DNA): TGCGCCAGCAGCCCAGGTCGACAGGGTGGGGGCTACACCTTC. It translates to CASSPGRQGGGYTF. The chain recombines TRBV5-1 with TRBJ1-2; TRBD1 matches at 7 bases. Looked up from germline, CDR1 is SGHRS and CDR2 is YFSETQ. The V gene end was trimmed by 4 bases and the J gene end by 8 bases; junction bases not matched to a gene: 11. The CDR3 contains 14 residues. Full variable domain (outside the CDR3, taken from reference TRBV5-1 and TRBJ1-2): KAGVTQTPRYLIKTRGQQVTLSCSPISGHRSVSWYQQTPGQGLQFLFEYFSETQRNKGNFPGRFSGRQFSNSRSEMNVSTLELGDSALYLCASSPGRQGGGYTFGSGTRLTVV.

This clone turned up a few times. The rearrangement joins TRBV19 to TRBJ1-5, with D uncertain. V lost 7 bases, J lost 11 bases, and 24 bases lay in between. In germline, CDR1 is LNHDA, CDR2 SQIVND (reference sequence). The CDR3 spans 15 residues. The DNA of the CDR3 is TGTGCCAGTACCGCGGGCGGTCCGGGCCGTCAAGCCCAGCATTTT. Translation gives CASTAGGPGRQAQHF.

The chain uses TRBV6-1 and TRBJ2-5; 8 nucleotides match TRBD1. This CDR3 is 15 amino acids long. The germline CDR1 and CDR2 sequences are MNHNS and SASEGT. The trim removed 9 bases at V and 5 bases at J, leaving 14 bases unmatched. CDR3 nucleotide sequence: TGTGCCAGTACACCTGCAGGGGGCGCGGGGGAGACCCAGTACTTC. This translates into CASTPAGGAGETQYF.

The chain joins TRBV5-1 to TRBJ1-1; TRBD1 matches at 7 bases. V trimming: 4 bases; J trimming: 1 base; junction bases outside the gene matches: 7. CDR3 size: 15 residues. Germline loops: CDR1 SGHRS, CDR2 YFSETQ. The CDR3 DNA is TGCGCCAGCAGCCTCCGGACAGGACCGAACACTGAAGCTTTCTTT. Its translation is CASSLRTGPNTEAFF.

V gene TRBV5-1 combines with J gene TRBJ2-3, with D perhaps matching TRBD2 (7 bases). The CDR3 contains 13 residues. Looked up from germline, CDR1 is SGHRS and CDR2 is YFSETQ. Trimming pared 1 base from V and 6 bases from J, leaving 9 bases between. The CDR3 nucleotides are TGCGCCAGCAGCTTGAGGGGGGGGGATACGCAGTATTTT. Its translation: CASSLRGGDTQYF.

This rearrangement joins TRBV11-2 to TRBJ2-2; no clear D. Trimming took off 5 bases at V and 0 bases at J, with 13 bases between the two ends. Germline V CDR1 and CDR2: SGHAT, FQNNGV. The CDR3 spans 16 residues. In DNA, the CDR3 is TGTGCCAGCAGCCAGAAGGTCAGGTCGAACACCGGGGAGCTGTTTTTT. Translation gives CASSQKVRSNTGELFF.